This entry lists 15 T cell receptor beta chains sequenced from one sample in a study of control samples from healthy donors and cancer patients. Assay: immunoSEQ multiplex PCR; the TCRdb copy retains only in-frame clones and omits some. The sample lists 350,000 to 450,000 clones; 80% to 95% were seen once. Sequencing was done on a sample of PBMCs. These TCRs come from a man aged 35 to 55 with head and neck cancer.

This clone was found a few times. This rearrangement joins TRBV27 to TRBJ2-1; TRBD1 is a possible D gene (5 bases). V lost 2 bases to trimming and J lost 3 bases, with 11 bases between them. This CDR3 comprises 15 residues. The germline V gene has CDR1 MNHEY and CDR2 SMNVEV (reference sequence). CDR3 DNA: TGTGCCAGCAGTTTACAGGGAATCAACTACAATGAGCAGTTCTTC. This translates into CASSLQGINYNEQFF.

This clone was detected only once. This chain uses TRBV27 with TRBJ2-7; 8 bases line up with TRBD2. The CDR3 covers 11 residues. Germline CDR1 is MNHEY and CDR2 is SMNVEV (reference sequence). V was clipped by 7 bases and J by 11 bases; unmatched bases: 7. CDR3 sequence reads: CASTGGGGEYF. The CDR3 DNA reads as TGTGCCAGCACCGGGGGGGGCGGGGAGTACTTC.

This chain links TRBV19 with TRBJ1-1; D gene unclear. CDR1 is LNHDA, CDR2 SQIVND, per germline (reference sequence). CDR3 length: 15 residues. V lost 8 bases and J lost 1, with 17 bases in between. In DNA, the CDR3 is TGTGCCAGTGTCCAGTCTAGAGCAGGGAACACTGAAGCTTTCTTT. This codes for CASVQSRAGNTEAFF.

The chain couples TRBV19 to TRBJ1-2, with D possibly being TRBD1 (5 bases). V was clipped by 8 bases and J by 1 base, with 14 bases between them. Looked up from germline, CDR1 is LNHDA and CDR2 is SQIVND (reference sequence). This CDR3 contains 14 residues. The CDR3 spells CASANTGLNYGYTF. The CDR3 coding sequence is TGTGCCAGTGCTAATACGGGACTTAACTATGGCTACACCTTC. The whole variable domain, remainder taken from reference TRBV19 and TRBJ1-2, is DGGITQSPKYLFRKEGQNVTLSCEQNLNHDAMYWYRQDPGQGLRLIYYSQIVNDFQKGDIAEGYSVSREKKESFPLTVTSAQKNPTAFYLCASANTGLNYGYTFGSGTRLTVV.

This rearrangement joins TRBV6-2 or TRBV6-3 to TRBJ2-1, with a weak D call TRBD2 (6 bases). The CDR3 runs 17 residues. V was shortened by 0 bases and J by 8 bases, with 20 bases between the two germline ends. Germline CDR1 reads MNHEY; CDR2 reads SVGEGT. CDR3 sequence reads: CASSYSLIGTVRHEQFF. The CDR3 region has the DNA TGTGCCAGCAGTTACTCCCTGATAGGGACTGTCAGGCATGAGCAGTTCTTC.

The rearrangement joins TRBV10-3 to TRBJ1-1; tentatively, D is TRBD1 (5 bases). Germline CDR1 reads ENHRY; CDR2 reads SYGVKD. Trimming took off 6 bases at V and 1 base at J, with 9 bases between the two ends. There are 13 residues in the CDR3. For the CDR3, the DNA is TGTGCCATCAGGATACAGGAGAACACTGAAGCTTTCTTT. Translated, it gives CAIRIQENTEAFF.

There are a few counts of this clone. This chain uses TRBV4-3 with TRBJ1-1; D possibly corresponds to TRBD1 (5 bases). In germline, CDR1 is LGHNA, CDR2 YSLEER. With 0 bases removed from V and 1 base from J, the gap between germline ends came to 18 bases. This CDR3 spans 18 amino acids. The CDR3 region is CASSQEVQGGVGNTEAFF. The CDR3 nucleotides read TGCGCCAGCAGCCAAGAGGTCCAGGGAGGGGTGGGGAACACTGAAGCTTTCTTT.

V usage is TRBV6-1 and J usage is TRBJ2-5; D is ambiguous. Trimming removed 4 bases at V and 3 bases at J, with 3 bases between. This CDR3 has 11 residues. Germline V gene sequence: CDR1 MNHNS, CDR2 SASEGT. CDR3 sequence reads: CASSAEETQYF. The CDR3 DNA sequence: TGTGCCAGCAGTGCAGAAGAGACCCAGTACTTC.

CDR3 sequence: CASSAGGDYGYTF. The CDR3 DNA is TGTGCCAGCAGTGCCGGGGGGGACTATGGCTACACCTTC. The V and J genes are TRBV27 and TRBJ1-2, with D tentatively TRBD1 (5 bases). The germline V gene encodes CDR1 MNHEY and CDR2 SMNVEV (reference sequence). CDR3 length equals 13 residues. Trimming took off 5 bases at V and 3 bases at J, with 10 bases between the two ends.

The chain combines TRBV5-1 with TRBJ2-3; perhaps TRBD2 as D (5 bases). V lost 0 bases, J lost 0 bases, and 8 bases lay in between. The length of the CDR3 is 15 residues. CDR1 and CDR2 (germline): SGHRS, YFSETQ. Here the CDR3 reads CASSLVGESTDTQYF. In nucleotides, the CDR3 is TGCGCCAGCAGCTTGGTGGGAGAGAGCACAGATACGCAGTATTTT. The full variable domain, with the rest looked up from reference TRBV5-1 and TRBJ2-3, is KAGVTQTPRYLIKTRGQQVTLSCSPISGHRSVSWYQQTPGQGLQFLFEYFSETQRNKGNFPGRFSGRQFSNSRSEMNVSTLELGDSALYLCASSLVGESTDTQYFGPGTRLTVL.

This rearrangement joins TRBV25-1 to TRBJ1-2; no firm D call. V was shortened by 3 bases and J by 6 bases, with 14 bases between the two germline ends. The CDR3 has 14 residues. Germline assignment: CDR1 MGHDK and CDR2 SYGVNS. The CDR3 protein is CASSDARGRNGYTF. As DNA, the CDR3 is TGTGCCAGCAGTGATGCCCGAGGCCGAAATGGCTACACCTTC.

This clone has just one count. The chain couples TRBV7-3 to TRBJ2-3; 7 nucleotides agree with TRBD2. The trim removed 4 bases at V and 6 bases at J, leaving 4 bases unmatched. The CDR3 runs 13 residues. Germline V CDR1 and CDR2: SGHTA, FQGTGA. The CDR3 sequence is CASSSTSMDTQYF. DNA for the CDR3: TGTGCCAGCAGCTCGACTAGCATGGATACGCAGTATTTT. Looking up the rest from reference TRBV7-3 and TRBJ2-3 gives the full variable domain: GAGVSQTPSNKVTEKGKYVELRCDPISGHTALYWYRQSLGQGPEFLIYFQGTGAADDSGLPNDRFFAVRPEGSVSTLKIQRTERGDSAVYLCASSSTSMDTQYFGPGTRLTVL.

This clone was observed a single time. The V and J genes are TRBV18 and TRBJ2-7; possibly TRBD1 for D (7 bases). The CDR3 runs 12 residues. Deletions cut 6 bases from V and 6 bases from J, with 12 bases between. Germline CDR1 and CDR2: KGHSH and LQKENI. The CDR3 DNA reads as TGTGCCAGCTCTTTCCAGGGGGGCGAGCAGTACTTC. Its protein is CASSFQGGEQYF.

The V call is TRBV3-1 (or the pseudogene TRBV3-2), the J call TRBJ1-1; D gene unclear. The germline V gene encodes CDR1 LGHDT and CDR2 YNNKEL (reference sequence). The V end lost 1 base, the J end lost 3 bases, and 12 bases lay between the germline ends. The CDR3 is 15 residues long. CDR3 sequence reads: CASSQVRARDTEAFF. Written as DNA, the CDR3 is TGTGCCAGCAGCCAAGTGAGGGCTAGGGACACTGAAGCTTTCTTT.

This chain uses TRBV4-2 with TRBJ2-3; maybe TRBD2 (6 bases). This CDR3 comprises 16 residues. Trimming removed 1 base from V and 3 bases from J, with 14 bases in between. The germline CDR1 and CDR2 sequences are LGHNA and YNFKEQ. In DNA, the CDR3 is TGTGCCAGCAGCCAAGGGGCTAGCGCTTCTACAGATACGCAGTATTTT. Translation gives CASSQGASASTDTQYF.